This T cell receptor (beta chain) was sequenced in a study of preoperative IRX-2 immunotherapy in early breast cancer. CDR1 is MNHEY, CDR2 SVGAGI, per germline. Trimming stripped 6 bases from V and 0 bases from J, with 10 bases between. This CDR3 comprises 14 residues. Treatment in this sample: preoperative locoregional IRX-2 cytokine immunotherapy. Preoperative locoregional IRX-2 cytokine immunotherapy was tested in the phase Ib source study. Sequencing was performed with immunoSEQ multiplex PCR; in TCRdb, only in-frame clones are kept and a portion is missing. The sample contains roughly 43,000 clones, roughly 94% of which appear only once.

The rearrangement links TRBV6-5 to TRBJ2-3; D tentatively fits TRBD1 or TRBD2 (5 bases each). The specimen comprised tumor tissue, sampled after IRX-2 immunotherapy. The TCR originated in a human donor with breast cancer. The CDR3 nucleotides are TGTGCCAGCAGCTCGGGACGAAGCACAGATACGCAGTATTTT. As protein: CASSSGRSTDTQYF.